A single sample gave rise to the 23 T cell receptor beta chains below, sequenced in a study of OX40 agonist ivuxolimab in advanced cancers. Library creation used the immunoSEQ multiplex PCR assay. TCRdb stores this immuneACCESS table with in-frame sequences only. Part of the clones is absent; in the studies checked, under half of the shortfall reflects unresolved V genes, and no reason is known for the rest. The sample table holds 25,000 to 30,000 clones, of which about four fifths were seen once. The top ten clones comprise around 16% of the sample. The sequencing here drew on CD4+ or CD8+ T cells sorted from blood, taken in a trial of the OX40 agonist ivuxolimab. Source of these receptors: an adult with an advanced solid tumor such as melanoma, head and neck, liver or kidney cancer.

The chain uses TRBV7-8 and TRBJ2-7, with TRBD1 matching 8 bases. Germline lookup yields CDR1 SGHVS and CDR2 FQNEAQ. The junction had 8 bases not matched to a gene; V was cut back by 1 base and J by 6 bases. The length of the CDR3 is 15 residues. The CDR3 sequence is CASSLDLGQAREQYF. The CDR3 nucleotides are TGTGCCAGCAGCTTAGACTTGGGACAGGCCCGCGAGCAGTACTTC.

The chain links TRBV7-3 to TRBJ2-1; D is perhaps TRBD1 or TRBD2 (5 bases each). V lost 5 bases, J lost 5 bases, and 10 bases lay in between. CDR3 length: 13 amino acids. Germline CDR1 reads SGHTA; CDR2 reads FQGTGA. CDR3 amino acids: CASSRGADNEQFF. The CDR3 nucleotides are TGTGCCAGCAGCCGAGGGGCAGACAATGAGCAGTTCTTC.

Turning to this clone: A junction boundary mismatches the germline segment, possibly from a read error. The chain carries TRBV4-1 and TRBJ2-3, with TRBD2 as a possible D gene (6 bases). The CDR3 consists of 13 residues. Germline V gene data show CDR1 as MGHRA and CDR2 as YSYEKL. Here the CDR3 DNA reads TGCGCCAGCAGCCAAGCCAAGGAGGACCGGAGGGTTTTT. Translating it yields CASSQAKEDRRVF.

As concerns this clone: This same CDR3 is encoded by further DNA sequences in the sample. The gene calls are TRBV9 and TRBJ2-2; 7 nucleotides match TRBD2. Trimming removed 1 base from V and 0 bases from J; junction bases left unmatched: 9. The germline gives CDR1 SGDLS, CDR2 YYNGEE. The length of the CDR3 is 18 residues. The CDR3 region is CASSVMSSGGPNTGELFF. Written as DNA, the CDR3 is TGTGCCAGCAGCGTAATGTCTAGCGGAGGGCCGAACACCGGGGAGCTGTTTTTT.

The genes are TRBV19 and TRBJ1-3; a possible D gene is TRBD1 (5 bases). The CDR3 spans 15 residues. The V end lost 4 bases, the J end lost 0 bases, and 10 bases lay between the germline ends. CDR1 LNHDA and CDR2 SQIVND come from the germline V gene (reference sequence). As DNA, the CDR3 is TGTGCCAGTAGTAAGGGACTGATCTCTGGAAACACCATATATTTT. As protein: CASSKGLISGNTIYF.

The CDR3 spells CASSPSGVTDTQYF. The CDR3 bases are TGTGCCAGCAGCCCTAGCGGGGTCACAGATACGCAGTATTTT. This rearrangement joins TRBV28 to TRBJ2-3, with 9 bases lining up with TRBD2. With V trimmed by 6 bases and J by 2 bases, 3 bases remained unmatched. The CDR3 loop spans 14 amino acids. Germline assignment: CDR1 MDHEN and CDR2 SYDVKM.

The chain has TRBV25-1 and TRBJ1-6, with 9 bases aligning to TRBD1. The CDR3 is 13 amino acids. The V segment lost 6 bases and the J segment 7 bases; nucleotides outside the gene matches: 1. Germline assignment: CDR1 MGHDK and CDR2 SYGVNS. In DNA, the CDR3 is TGTGCCAGCAGCGGGACAGGGAATTCACCCCTCCACTTT. Translating it yields CASSGTGNSPLHF.

The chain has TRBV4-1 and TRBJ2-1; 7 nucleotides line up with TRBD2. The J segment lost 5 bases and the V segment lost 0 bases, leaving 4 bases of the junction unmatched. The CDR3 is 15 residues long. The V gene's germline CDR1 is MGHRA and CDR2 YSYEKL. The CDR3 protein is CASSQDASGNNEQFF. CDR3 DNA sequence: TGCGCCAGCAGCCAAGACGCGAGCGGGAACAATGAGCAGTTCTTC.

J is TRBJ2-1 and V is TRBV10-2, with D possibly TRBD1 on 6 matching bases. Trimming removed 6 bases at V and 3 bases at J, with 15 bases between. This CDR3 has 15 amino acids. Germline CDR1 is WSHSY and CDR2 is SAAADI. CDR3: CASSAGTPNYNEQFF. The CDR3 DNA follows: TGCGCCAGCAGCGCCGGGACACCGAACTACAATGAGCAGTTCTTC.

There are a few counts of this clone. CDR3 nucleotide sequence: TGTGCCAGCAGCTTAGACGGGACAAGGGTTTCTAACTATGGCTACACCTTC. Encoded protein: CASSLDGTRVSNYGYTF. The chain joins TRBV7-9 to TRBJ1-2; weak D call: TRBD1 (6 bases). Trimming left V 1 base short and J 0 bases short, with 15 bases between. Per the germline V gene, CDR1 is SEHNR and CDR2 is FQNEAQ (reference sequence). The CDR3 consists of 17 residues.

The chain's CDR3 is CASSLDIPNTEAFF. As DNA, the CDR3 is TGTGCCAGCAGCTTAGATATCCCGAACACTGAAGCTTTCTTT. The rearrangement joins TRBV11-3 to TRBJ1-1; D unclear. This CDR3 region has 14 residues. The ends were cut back, 0 bases at V and 1 base at J, with 6 bases in the middle. Germline CDR1 and CDR2: SGHNT and YENEEA.

The CDR3 reads CASSDTGLKAFF. The CDR3 region has the DNA TGCGCCAGCAGTGATACGGGTCTGAAAGCTTTCTTT. J is TRBJ1-1 and V is TRBV10-2; no definite D call. The CDR3 contains 12 residues. Germline V lookup: CDR1 WSHSY, CDR2 SAAADI. The ends were cut back, 3 bases at V and 9 bases at J, with 11 bases in the middle.

J is TRBJ2-6 and V is TRBV5-1; D unresolved. In germline, CDR1 is SGHRS, CDR2 YFSETQ. Trimming removed 3 bases from V and 0 bases from J, with 13 bases in between. The CDR3 sequence is 17 residues long. The CDR3 sequence is CASSYTDGSSGANVLTF. CDR3 DNA sequence: TGCGCCAGCAGCTACACTGACGGAAGCTCTGGGGCCAACGTCCTGACTTTC.

This chain uses TRBV2 with TRBJ2-5; TRBD2 might be the D (6 bases). With 2 bases removed from V and 5 bases from J, the gap between germline ends came to 9 bases. The CDR3 totals 13 residues. From germline, CDR1 is SNHLY and CDR2 FYNNEI. The CDR3 DNA follows: TGTGCCAGCAGTGAACTGGAGGGGGAGACCCAGTACTTC. This encodes CASSELEGETQYF.

The chain links TRBV30 to TRBJ2-3, with TRBD1 identical over 8 bases. There are 13 residues in the CDR3. V lost 4 bases and J lost 4; bases outside the gene matches: 4. Per the germline V gene, CDR1 is GTSNPN and CDR2 is SVGIG (reference sequence). DNA of the CDR3: TGTGCCTGGAACCCGACAGGGGCAGATACGCAGTATTTT. Translation: CAWNPTGADTQYF.

This clone was observed a handful of times. The chain links TRBV18 to TRBJ1-5; TRBD1 matches at 7 bases. V lost 4 bases to trimming and J lost 4 bases; unmatched junction nucleotides: 13. The CDR3 sequence is 17 residues long. Germline CDR1 is KGHSH and CDR2 is LQKENI. The CDR3 loop reads CASSREQGTKGNQPQHF. The DNA of the CDR3 is TGTGCCAGCTCACGCGAACAGGGGACAAAAGGTAATCAGCCCCAGCATTTT.

The genes are TRBV19 and TRBJ1-2, with D possibly matching TRBD1 (5 bases). Trimming shortened V by 6 bases and J by 5 bases, and 19 bases separated the two germline ends. Germline V lookup: CDR1 LNHDA, CDR2 SQIVND (reference sequence). The CDR3 extends over 15 amino acids. This chain's CDR3 is CASRNSRGRPYGYTF. CDR3 nucleotides: TGTGCCAGTAGAAATAGTAGGGGCCGCCCGTATGGCTACACCTTC.

The chain employs TRBV2 and TRBJ2-3; D gene ambiguous. There are 12 residues in the CDR3. Looked up from germline, CDR1 is SNHLY and CDR2 is FYNNEI. The germline V and J ends were trimmed by 8 bases and 2 bases, with 8 bases remaining between them. The CDR3 DNA reads as TGTGCCAGCTGGATCCCCACAGATACGCAGTATTTT. Residues: CASWIPTDTQYF. The variable domain in full, with the rest retrieved from reference TRBV2 and TRBJ2-3, is EPEVTQTPSHQVTQMGQEVILRCVPISNHLYFYWYRQILGQKVEFLVSFYNNEISEKSEIFDDQFSVERPDGSNFTLKIRSTKLEDSAMYFCASWIPTDTQYFGPGTRLTVL.

The chain has TRBV19 and TRBJ1-1, with 7 positions matching TRBD1. The CDR3 is 15 residues long. V lost 5 bases, J lost 3 bases, and 9 bases stayed unmatched. The germline V gene has CDR1 LNHDA and CDR2 SQIVND (reference sequence). CDR3 DNA sequence: TGTGCCAGTAGTCTTTACAGGACAGGCGACACTGAAGCTTTCTTT. Encoded protein: CASSLYRTGDTEAFF.

The rearrangement links TRBV2 to TRBJ2-7, with D perhaps matching TRBD1 (6 bases). V lost 6 bases and J lost 3, with 15 bases in between. The CDR3 consists of 14 residues. The germline V gene has CDR1 SNHLY and CDR2 FYNNEI. CDR3: CASSPGESYYEQYF. The CDR3 nucleotides are TGTGCCAGCAGCCCAGGGGAATCCTACTACGAGCAGTACTTC.

The chain links TRBV30 to TRBJ1-6, with a weak D call TRBD1 (6 bases). The V end lost 2 bases, the J end lost 0 bases, and 8 bases lay between the germline ends. The germline CDR1 and CDR2 sequences are GTSNPN and SVGIG (reference sequence). The CDR3 length is 15 residues. CDR3 nucleotide sequence: TGTGCCTGGAGTCAGGACAGCTCCTATAATTCACCCCTCCACTTT. The encoded protein is CAWSQDSSYNSPLHF.

With regard to this clone: Germline and junction disagree at one end, which may indicate a read error. V gene TRBV7-7 combines with J gene TRBJ1-3; D unclear. The CDR3 runs 13 residues. Germline loops: CDR1 SSHAT, CDR2 FNYEAQ (reference sequence). The CDR3 protein is CASSLNLGSTIYF. Here the CDR3 DNA reads TGTGCCAGCAGCTTAAACCTGGGAAGCACCATATATTTT.

The rearrangement uses TRBV4-1 and TRBJ2-7; no definite D call. V shed 1 base and J shed 1 base, with 5 bases lying between them. The germline V gene has CDR1 MGHRA and CDR2 YSYEKL. The CDR3 contains 13 residues. CDR3 region: CASSQGSSYEQYF. CDR3 coding DNA: TGCGCCAGCAGCCAAGGCTCTTCCTACGAGCAGTACTTC.